The subject of this entry is one T cell receptor (beta chain). Its target is unknown. 13 Jbeta primers and 60 Vbeta primers were used for the PCR. Measured with immunoSEQ multiplex PCR; TCRdb has only the in-frame clones, and not every one. The repertoire holds tens of thousands of clones, with 65% to 80% as singletons. The data are from a study of cytomegalovirus exposure and HLA in healthy donors. Overall study findings and caveats: Reportedly, diagnosis of cytomegalovirus status by the classifier showed high specificity and sensitivity.

In germline, CDR1 is MGHRA, CDR2 YSYEKL. The CDR3 is 16 residues long. V gave up 3 bases and J gave up 7 bases, with 16 bases separating them. This sequence joins TRBV4-1 and TRBJ1-6; maybe TRBD1 (5 bases). This receptor was taken from a man younger than 40 in good health and CMV-seronegative. Sequencing was done on a sample of PBMCs. The CDR3 loop reads CASSQNPGLSNSPLHF. The CDR3 DNA reads TGCGCCAGCAGCCAGAACCCGGGACTGAGCAATTCACCCCTCCACTTT.